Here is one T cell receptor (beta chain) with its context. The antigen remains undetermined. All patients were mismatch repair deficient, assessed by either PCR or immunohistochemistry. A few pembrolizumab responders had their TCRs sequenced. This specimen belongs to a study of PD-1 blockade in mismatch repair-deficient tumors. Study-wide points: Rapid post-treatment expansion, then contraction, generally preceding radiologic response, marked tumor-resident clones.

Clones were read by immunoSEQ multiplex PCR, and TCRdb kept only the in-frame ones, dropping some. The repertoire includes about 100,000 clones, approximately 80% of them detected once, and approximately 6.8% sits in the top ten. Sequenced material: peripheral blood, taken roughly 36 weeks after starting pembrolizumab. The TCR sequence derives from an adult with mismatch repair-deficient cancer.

The CDR3 region is CSVVGEFKHRLELFF. The CDR3 DNA sequence: TGCAGCGTTGTGGGAGAGTTCAAACACCGGTTGGAGCTGTTTTTT. V and J are TRBV29-1 and TRBJ2-2, with D possibly TRBD2 on 5 matching bases. The V gene lost 4 bases and the J gene lost 10 bases, with 22 bases spanning the gap. Germline lookup yields CDR1 SQVTM and CDR2 ANQGSEA. The CDR3 spans 15 residues.